These T cell receptor beta chains were read from a single sample in a study of blood T cell repertoires in COVID-19. Some clones are missing from TCRdb's copy, which holds only in-frame ones; the method was immunoSEQ multiplex PCR. The data hold about 270,000 clones, with 80% to 95% observed a single time. Sample: peripheral blood. The receptors stem from a person aged 18 to 30 with COVID-19, enrolled during active disease. Both conserved end residues are part of each CDR3. Each record gives: V gene, clone size, J gene, D gene, CDR3 length, CDR3 protein, CDR3 DNA. D genes are given only for firm matches. Clone size is given for some rows only: seen once, a few or many times, or a class if the clone is expanded.

V: TRBV7-9
size: NA
J: TRBJ2-3
D: NA
length: 15
CDR3: CASSFLQGSTDTQYF
DNA: TGTGCCAGCAGCTTCCTACAGGGTAGCACAGATACGCAGTATTTT

V: TRBV28
size: NA
J: TRBJ1-4
D: TRBD1
length: 15
CDR3: CASSSPGQGGEKLFF
DNA: TGTGCCAGCAGTTCCCCCGGACAGGGGGGTGAAAAACTGTTTTTT

V: TRBV5-8
size: NA
J: TRBJ2-7
D: NA
length: 13
CDR3: CASSLRFSYEQYF
DNA: TGTGCCAGCAGTCTTCGGTTCTCCTACGAGCAGTACTTC

V: TRBV28
size: NA
J: TRBJ1-1
D: TRBD1
length: 13
CDR3: CASSQYSDRDAFF
DNA: TGTGCCAGCAGTCAATACTCTGACAGGGACGCTTTCTTT

V: TRBV29-1
size: NA
J: TRBJ2-6
D: NA
length: 18
CDR3: CSVEEEQGRRPGANVLTF
DNA: TGCAGCGTTGAAGAGGAACAGGGCCGTAGGCCTGGGGCCAACGTCCTGACTTTC

V: TRBV5-1
size: once
J: TRBJ2-5
D: TRBD2
length: 15
CDR3: CASSFGTSGQETQYF
DNA: TGCGCCAGCAGCTTTGGGACTAGCGGTCAAGAGACCCAGTACTTC

V: TRBV7-6
size: NA
J: TRBJ2-3
D: NA
length: 16
CDR3: CASSAPAGALTDTQYF
DNA: TGTGCCAGCAGCGCCCCGGCGGGGGCCCTCACAGATACGCAGTATTTT

V: TRBV4-1
size: NA
J: TRBJ2-3
D: NA
length: 15
CDR3: CASSPISPSTDTQYF
DNA: TGCGCCAGCAGCCCAATTAGCCCTAGCACAGATACGCAGTATTTT

V: TRBV11-2
size: NA
J: TRBJ2-7
D: NA
length: 13
CDR3: CASSYDSSYEQYF
DNA: TGTGCCAGCAGCTACGACAGCTCCTACGAGCAGTACTTC

V: TRBV6-5
size: NA
J: TRBJ1-6
D: NA
length: 14
CDR3: CASTDKDYNSPLHF
DNA: TGTGCCAGCACAGACAAAGACTATAATTCACCCCTCCACTTT

V: TRBV5-1
size: many
J: TRBJ1-3
D: NA
length: 14
CDR3: CASSLDRNGNTIYF
DNA: TGCGCCAGCAGCCTCGACAGGAATGGAAACACCATATATTTT

V: TRBV28
size: once
J: TRBJ1-5
D: NA
length: 16
CDR3: CASRLGARGVGQPQHF
DNA: TGTGCCAGCAGGTTAGGAGCCAGGGGCGTTGGTCAGCCCCAGCATTTT

V: TRBV5-1
size: NA
J: TRBJ2-5
D: NA
length: 15
CDR3: CASSLEASAGETQYF
DNA: TGCGCCAGCAGCTTGGAAGCGTCGGCGGGAGAGACCCAGTACTTC

V: TRBV5-1
size: NA
J: TRBJ2-5
D: NA
length: 14
CDR3: CASSLVDRQETQYF
DNA: TGCGCCAGCAGCTTGGTCGACAGACAAGAGACCCAGTACTTC

V: TRBV27
size: NA
J: TRBJ1-2
D: NA
length: 15
CDR3: CASSRLDGLMDGYTF
DNA: TGTGCCAGCAGTCGCCTAGACGGGTTAATGGATGGCTACACCTTC

V: TRBV7-8
size: NA
J: TRBJ2-3
D: NA
length: 16
CDR3: CASSLIGGDITDTQYF
DNA: TGTGCCAGCAGCTTAATCGGGGGAGATATCACAGATACGCAGTATTTT

V: TRBV29-1
size: NA
J: TRBJ1-1
D: NA
length: 13
CDR3: CSAEGSMNTEAFF
DNA: TGCAGCGCCGAGGGCTCTATGAACACTGAAGCTTTCTTT

V: TRBV30
size: NA
J: TRBJ2-5
D: NA
length: 13
CDR3: CAWVEQGFGTQYF
DNA: TGTGCCTGGGTGGAACAGGGATTTGGGACCCAGTACTTC

V: TRBV29-1
size: NA
J: TRBJ2-7
D: TRBD1
length: 14
CDR3: CSVKDRDSSYEQYF
DNA: TGCAGCGTGAAGGACAGGGACAGCTCCTACGAGCAGTACTTC

V: TRBV2
size: NA
J: TRBJ2-1
D: TRBD2
length: 15
CDR3: CASSGLAVSYNEQFF
DNA: TGTGCCAGCAGTGGACTAGCGGTCTCCTACAATGAGCAGTTCTTC

V: TRBV14
size: NA
J: TRBJ2-1
D: TRBD2
length: 18
CDR3: CASSPPLGGREPYNEQFF
DNA: TGTGCCAGCAGCCCGCCCCTTGGTGGGCGGGAGCCATACAATGAGCAGTTCTTC

V: TRBV3-1/TRBV3-2
size: NA
J: TRBJ2-5
D: TRBD2
length: 16
CDR3: CASSQLRLAGRETQYF
DNA: TGTGCCAGCAGCCAATTGAGACTAGCGGGACGGGAGACCCAGTACTTC

V: TRBV4-3
size: NA
J: TRBJ2-2
D: NA
length: 17
CDR3: CASSPHVRFENTGELFF
DNA: TGCGCCAGCAGCCCCCACGTACGGTTTGAGAACACCGGGGAGCTGTTTTTT

V: TRBV7-8
size: NA
J: TRBJ2-5
D: NA
length: 15
CDR3: CASSSGLASAETQYF
DNA: TGTGCCAGCAGCTCCGGGCTAGCTAGCGCAGAGACCCAGTACTTC

V: TRBV7-8
size: once
J: TRBJ1-5
D: NA
length: 17
CDR3: CASSLEGWGLINQPQHF
DNA: TGTGCCAGCAGCTTAGAGGGGTGGGGACTCATCAATCAGCCCCAGCATTTT

V: TRBV23-1
size: NA
J: TRBJ2-1
D: NA
length: 11
CDR3: CATPEPNEQFF
DNA: TGCGCCACCCCGGAGCCCAATGAGCAGTTCTTC

V: TRBV4-1
size: NA
J: TRBJ2-5
D: TRBD2
length: 19
CDR3: CASSHFIFEGTSGRETQYF
DNA: TGCGCCAGCAGCCATTTCATCTTCGAAGGGACTAGCGGGAGAGAGACCCAGTACTTC

V: TRBV28
size: NA
J: TRBJ1-1
D: NA
length: 16
CDR3: CASSFGVGFGDTEAFF
DNA: TGTGCCAGCAGTTTCGGGGTGGGGTTCGGGGACACTGAAGCTTTCTTT

V: TRBV6-4
size: NA
J: TRBJ2-2
D: TRBD2
length: 13
CDR3: CASRPGGFGELFF
DNA: TGTGCCAGCAGACCCGGGGGGTTCGGGGAGCTGTTTTTT

V: TRBV9
size: NA
J: TRBJ2-7
D: NA
length: 14
CDR3: CASSVGPGSYEQYF
DNA: TGTGCCAGCAGCGTAGGGCCGGGTTCGTACGAGCAGTACTTC

V: TRBV28
size: NA
J: TRBJ2-2
D: TRBD1
length: 17
CDR3: CASSHYPGQVNTGELFF
DNA: TGTGCCAGCAGTCATTACCCCGGACAGGTGAACACCGGGGAGCTGTTTTTT

V: TRBV18
size: NA
J: TRBJ2-2
D: TRBD1
length: 16
CDR3: CASSPPGTAIAGELFF
DNA: TGTGCCAGCTCACCTCCCGGGACAGCCATCGCCGGGGAGCTGTTTTTT

V: TRBV4-2
size: NA
J: TRBJ2-3
D: TRBD2
length: 17
CDR3: CASSPAGGEGPTDTQYF
DNA: TGTGCCAGCAGCCCCGCCGGGGGGGAGGGGCCCACAGATACGCAGTATTTT

V: TRBV7-2
size: NA
J: TRBJ2-7
D: TRBD2
length: 14
CDR3: CASSLTSGSYEQYF
DNA: TGTGCCAGCAGCTTGACTAGCGGCTCCTACGAGCAGTACTTC

V: TRBV18
size: NA
J: TRBJ1-4
D: NA
length: 17
CDR3: CASSPPKRTATNEKLFF
DNA: TGTGCCAGCTCACCACCGAAACGGACTGCAACTAATGAAAAACTGTTTTTT

V: TRBV5-6
size: once
J: TRBJ2-7
D: TRBD2
length: 15
CDR3: CASSLVASGRDEQYF
DNA: TGTGCCAGCAGCTTGGTGGCTAGCGGGAGGGACGAGCAGTACTTC

V: TRBV15
size: once
J: TRBJ1-4
D: NA
length: 15
CDR3: CATSSPTALSEKLFF
DNA: TGTGCCACCAGCAGCCCGACAGCCTTAAGCGAAAAACTGTTTTTT

V: TRBV20-1
size: NA
J: TRBJ2-5
D: NA
length: 12
CDR3: CSASSSEGTQYF
DNA: TGCAGTGCTAGTAGCAGCGAAGGGACCCAGTACTTC

V: TRBV18
size: NA
J: TRBJ2-3
D: TRBD2
length: 17
CDR3: CASSPHRLAANTDTQYF
DNA: TGTGCCAGCTCACCCCACCGACTAGCGGCAAACACAGATACGCAGTATTTT

V: TRBV11-2
size: once
J: TRBJ1-3
D: NA
length: 16
CDR3: CASSSSDTFSGNTIYF
DNA: TGTGCCAGCAGCTCGTCTGACACGTTCTCTGGAAACACCATATATTTT

V: TRBV3-1/TRBV3-2
size: NA
J: TRBJ2-5
D: TRBD2
length: 16
CDR3: CASSQELELAGETQYF
DNA: TGTGCCAGCAGCCAAGAGCTTGAGCTAGCGGGAGAGACCCAGTACTTC

V: TRBV5-4
size: NA
J: TRBJ1-2
D: TRBD1
length: 15
CDR3: CASSSGQSRPHGYTF
DNA: TGTGCCAGCAGCTCGGGACAGAGCCGACCCCATGGCTACACCTTC

V: TRBV7-9
size: NA
J: TRBJ2-5
D: NA
length: 13
CDR3: CASSFNLRETQYF
DNA: TGTGCCAGCAGCTTTAACTTGCGTGAGACCCAGTACTTC

V: TRBV4-1
size: NA
J: TRBJ2-4
D: NA
length: 15
CDR3: CASSQDELAKNIQYF
DNA: TGCGCCAGCAGCCAAGATGAGTTAGCCAAAAACATTCAGTACTTC

V: TRBV7-9
size: NA
J: TRBJ2-5
D: NA
length: 12
CDR3: CASSLAAGTQYF
DNA: TGTGCCAGCAGCTTAGCAGCAGGGACCCAGTACTTC

V: TRBV2
size: NA
J: TRBJ2-5
D: NA
length: 16
CDR3: CASSEGLLRIQETQYF
DNA: TGTGCCAGCAGTGAGGGACTTTTGCGCATCCAAGAGACCCAGTACTTC

V: TRBV6-5
size: once
J: TRBJ2-7
D: TRBD2
length: 16
CDR3: CASSYSRLAGNYEQYF
DNA: TGTGCCAGCAGTTACTCGAGACTAGCGGGGAACTACGAGCAGTACTTC

V: TRBV6-5
size: NA
J: TRBJ2-2
D: NA
length: 14
CDR3: CASSYALGPGELFF
DNA: TGTGCCAGCAGTTACGCGCTAGGTCCCGGGGAGCTGTTTTTT

V: TRBV18
size: NA
J: TRBJ2-5
D: NA
length: 15
CDR3: CASSPPGAGQETQYF
DNA: TGTGCCAGCTCACCACCAGGGGCAGGACAAGAGACCCAGTACTTC

V: TRBV7-9
size: NA
J: TRBJ1-2
D: TRBD1
length: 16
CDR3: CASSSLNGQGHQGYTF
DNA: TGTGCCAGCAGCTCCCTCAACGGACAGGGGCATCAAGGCTACACCTTC

V: TRBV25-1
size: NA
J: TRBJ2-7
D: NA
length: 14
CDR3: CASSEDGRGYEQYF
DNA: TGTGCCAGCAGTGAAGATGGCAGGGGCTACGAGCAGTACTTC

V: TRBV12-3/TRBV12-4
size: NA
J: TRBJ2-7
D: NA
length: 13
CDR3: CASSLEIQYEQYF
DNA: TGTGCCAGCAGTTTAGAGATACAATACGAGCAGTACTTC

V: TRBV15
size: NA
J: TRBJ2-1
D: TRBD2
length: 17
CDR3: CATSRDRTSGRDSEQFF
DNA: TGTGCCACCAGCAGAGATCGGACTAGCGGGAGGGACAGTGAGCAGTTCTTC

V: TRBV6-6
size: NA
J: TRBJ2-4
D: TRBD2
length: 17
CDR3: CASSRLAGGPGKNIQYF
DNA: TGTGCCAGCAGTCGACTAGCGGGAGGGCCGGGCAAAAACATTCAGTACTTC

V: TRBV6-5
size: NA
J: TRBJ2-2
D: TRBD1
length: 15
CDR3: CASMIGTGNTGELFF
DNA: TGTGCCAGCATGATCGGGACAGGGAACACCGGGGAGCTGTTTTTT

V: TRBV7-9
size: once
J: TRBJ1-3
D: NA
length: 13
CDR3: CASTLNSGNTIYF
DNA: TGTGCCAGCACCCTTAACTCTGGAAACACCATATATTTT

V: TRBV7-8
size: NA
J: TRBJ2-7
D: NA
length: 13
CDR3: CASSLASSYEQYF
DNA: TGTGCCAGCAGCTTAGCTTCCAGCTACGAGCAGTACTTC

V: TRBV2
size: NA
J: TRBJ2-5
D: NA
length: 12
CDR3: CASRRDLGTQYF
DNA: TGTGCCAGCAGAAGGGACTTGGGGACCCAGTACTTC

V: TRBV7-9
size: NA
J: TRBJ2-2
D: TRBD2
length: 16
CDR3: CARKGLAGGDTGELFF
DNA: TGTGCCAGGAAAGGGCTAGCGGGAGGCGACACCGGGGAGCTGTTTTTT